The entry below describes one T cell receptor beta chain. Its antigen is not known. This table comes from immunoSEQ multiplex PCR, and its TCRdb copy is limited to in-frame clones, with some not included. The sample has approximately 110,000 clones; around 90% are singletons. This sample is drawn from a study of T cell responses to AZD1222 COVID-19 vaccine. Turning to the study itself: Doses given second, at about 4 or about 12 weeks, were pooled. Study conclusions and caveats: Clonal diversity was possibly underestimated, and the donors were mostly white British, with more females. The reported proportion of spike-specific TCRs targeting unmutated variant regions was nearly half. Distributed over spike, vaccine-associated CD4 TCRs predominated at 160-218 and 743-854.

V shed 5 bases and J shed 8 bases, with 15 bases lying between them. Germline values: CDR1 MGHRA, CDR2 YSYEKL. The CDR3 is made up of 13 amino acids. Sequencing was performed on peripheral blood, taken on day 0 of AZD1222 vaccination. The TCR comes from an adult in good health. The J gene is TRBJ1-1, the V gene TRBV4-1; a possible D gene is TRBD1 (5 bases). In DNA, the CDR3 is TGCGCCAGCAGCTCGGGAGGGGAAAGGGAAGCTTTCTTT. It translates to CASSSGGEREAFF.